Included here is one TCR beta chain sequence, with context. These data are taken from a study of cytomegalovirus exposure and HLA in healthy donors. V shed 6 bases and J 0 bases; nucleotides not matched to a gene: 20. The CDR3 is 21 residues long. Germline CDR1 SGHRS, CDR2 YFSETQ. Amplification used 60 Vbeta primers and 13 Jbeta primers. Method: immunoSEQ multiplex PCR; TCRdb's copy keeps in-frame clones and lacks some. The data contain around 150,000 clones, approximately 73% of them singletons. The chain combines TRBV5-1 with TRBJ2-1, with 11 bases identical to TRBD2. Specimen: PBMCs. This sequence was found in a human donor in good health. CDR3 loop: CASTLPLTPGLAVSSYNEQFF. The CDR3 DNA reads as TGCGCCAGCACCCTTCCTCTAACTCCGGGACTAGCGGTTAGCTCCTACAATGAGCAGTTCTTC.